This section outlines one TCR beta chain sequence together with its context. Its antigen is currently not known. A much bigger clone sits one base away, suggesting this may be a read error. Libraries came from PCR. Reads for this sample came from an Illumina HiSeq 4000. Bulk TCR libraries were made following a previously described method, with the TCR primers given in Table S5. Total RNA was purified with the Qiagen AllPrep DNA/RNA kit. Before analysis, reads from multiple sequencing runs of the same library were pooled. As for how the authors treated the data: Reads were retained only if an exact TCR constant sequence was present, and the retained reads were trimmed to 150 nt and grouped according to their 12-nt molecular barcodes. Reads in each barcode group were sub-clustered using a 15% Levenshtein threshold, and a quality-weighted consensus sequence was built for each RNA molecule. Non-functional sequences were removed, as were lower-count sequences one edit away from another. Barcode sub-clusters with fewer than 20% of the maximum read count were removed, based on fitting two negative binomial distributions. The public reads were reprocessed in TCRdb via fastp at Q25 and MiXCR, keeping in-frame beta chains. Rows with one shared CDR3 protein collapse into an entry with the most common genes and DNA. TCRdb, rather than the study authors, made the V and J calls. This sample comprises 90,000 or so distinct CDR3 sequences, 21% of them detected only once. About 0.95% of the sample comes from the top ten.

The data originate from a study of molecular identifiers for immune sequencing clone quantification (dated by TCRdb to the late 2010s). Regarding the study in general: In a replicate experiment, RNA from about 20,000 or 100,000 naive CD8 T cells was split into five aliquots, four of which were sequenced. This methods study benchmarked molecular-identifier clustering-based TCR repertoire sequencing (MIDCIRS) and TCR RNA copy counting, using CD8 T cells to do so.

Naive CD8 T cell libraries were made from approximately 20,000 to 1,000,000 sorted cells using 10%, 30% or 50% of purified RNA. On a BD FACSAria II, naive CD8 T cells were FACS-sorted as CD8+CD4-CCR7+CD45RA+ and collected into RLT Plus buffer. Around 10 TCR copies' worth of Jurkat RNA were spiked into about 20,000-1,000,000 naive CD8 T cell samples to test detection sensitivity. Enrichment of CD8 T cells was done with RosetteSep CD8+ T Cell Enrichment Cocktail plus Ficoll-Paque, and ACK red cell lysis came afterward. Findings and caveats that apply to the study as a whole: When barcode sub-clustering was not used, chimeric consensus sequences inflated TCR diversity, with chimeras reaching as high as 47%. Even against a background of around 950,000 naive CD8 T cells, spiked-in Jurkat TCR RNA amounting to a single cell's worth was reported to be detectable. In CMV-specific effector cells, clones with more than 20 RNA copies accounted for over 99% of molecules, whereas in naive cells such clones accounted for under 1%. Modeling indicated 2.5 to 3.5 TCR RNA copies recovered per cell, compared with 7.5 to 10 by digital PCR, which implies a capture efficiency of about 31%. Highly expanded clone sizes could be underestimated if identical TCR molecules share a barcode. The naive libraries included spiked-in Jurkat TCR RNA (10 copies' worth), and this RNA is not part of the donor repertoire.

V drops 0 bases and J drops 2 bases, leaving 14 bases in between. CDR1 and CDR2 (SNHLY, FYNNEI) derive from the germline V gene. From the cysteine through the phenylalanine, the CDR3 covers 16 amino acids. The kept DNA is CDR3 alone, 48 bases in frame from the first base. This chain is built from TRBV2 and TRBJ2-7; the D gene assignment is ambiguous. Sequencing was carried out using naive CD8+ T cells from blood, with Jurkat cell RNA spiked in. The cell subset or site label, read with the paper, signifies: FACS-sorted CD8+CD4-CCR7+CD45RA+ naive T cells. This sequence originates from a human donor in good health. Some libraries in this study had Jurkat cell RNA spiked in. The base sequence is TGTGCCAGCAGTGAAGCCCAGGCCCCTATAGCCTACGAGCAGTACTTC. Translated, it reads CASSEAQAPIAYEQYF.